This TCR beta chain was retrieved from a study of T-cell memory formation after mild COVID-19. Study as a whole: Each donor largely had its own TCR clusters. Overall study findings and caveats: That cross-reactive memory joined was suggested by some responding clones appearing in pre-infection memory. Shrinking CD4+ clones were chiefly CM and EM; CD8+ ones were chiefly EMRA.

This CDR3 is built from 17 residues. Germline CDR1 reads SGHTA; CDR2 reads FQGNSA. Deletions cut 5 bases from V and 5 bases from J, with 24 bases between. From 5'RACE with constant-segment primers came TCR alpha and TCR beta cDNA libraries that carried sample barcodes and UMIs. TCRdb independently ran MiXCR on the 5' RACE reads; one entry per CDR3 protein. The data hold 250,000 to 300,000 distinct CDR3 sequences, with 8% to 9% observed a single time. Regarding this clonotype: The antigen is not known.

Sequencing was done on a sample of PBMCs or a T cell subset sorted from them (not recorded which). The receptor was isolated from a man aged 18-30 years who had mild COVID-19 (a few samples of this study predate the infection). Cell type and time point are not known. V usage is TRBV7-2 and J usage is TRBJ1-2; a weak D match, TRBD1 (5 bases). CDR3 bases: TGTGCCAGCAGCCCAGTCCCCGGCCAGGGCTGGAGGTATGGCTACACCTTC. Protein sequence: CASSPVPGQGWRYGYTF.